Given below is one T cell receptor (beta chain) in context. What it recognizes is unknown. Each of the patients experienced relapse following autologous stem cell transplantation, and their brentuximab vedotin exposure differed. V gave up 4 bases and J gave up 6 bases; unmatched junction bases: 17. From germline, CDR1 is LGHNT and CDR2 FRNRAP. CDR3 size: 18 residues. Some clones are missing from TCRdb's copy, which holds only in-frame ones; the method was immunoSEQ multiplex PCR. This sample has 20,000 to 30,000 clones, with around 70% found just once. This entry belongs to a study of PD-1 blockade in classical Hodgkin lymphoma. Study results and caveats: Newly diagnosed and completely responding patients shared comparable baseline diversity. Anyone who began nivolumab under 1 year after ASCT was excluded. What caused the repertoire differences, perhaps disease activity or prior therapy, remains undefined. Whereas CD4+ TCR diversity had risen significantly by C4D1, CD8+ TCR diversity had not.

The material sequenced was peripheral blood mononuclear cells (PBMCs), taken at baseline. This receptor was identified in a human donor with classical Hodgkin lymphoma. The gene calls are TRBV12-5 and TRBJ2-3, with 9 bases that match TRBD2. This CDR3 is CASGSQSGGLINGDTQYF. The CDR3 DNA reads TGTGCTAGTGGTTCCCAAAGCGGGGGGCTTATAAACGGGGATACGCAGTATTTT.